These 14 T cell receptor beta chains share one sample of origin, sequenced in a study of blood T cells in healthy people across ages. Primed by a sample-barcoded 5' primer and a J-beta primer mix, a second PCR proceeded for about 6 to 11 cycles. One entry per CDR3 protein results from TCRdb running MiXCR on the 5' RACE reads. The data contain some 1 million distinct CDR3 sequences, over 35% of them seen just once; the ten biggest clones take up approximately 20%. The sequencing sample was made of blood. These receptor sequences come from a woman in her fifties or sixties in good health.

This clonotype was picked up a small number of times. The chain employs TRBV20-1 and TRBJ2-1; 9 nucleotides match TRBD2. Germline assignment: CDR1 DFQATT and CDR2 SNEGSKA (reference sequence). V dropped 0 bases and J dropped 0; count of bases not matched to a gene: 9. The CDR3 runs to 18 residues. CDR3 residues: CSARDRGSGSLSYNEQFF. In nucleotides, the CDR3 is TGCAGTGCTAGAGATCGGGGTAGCGGGAGCCTCTCCTACAATGAGCAGTTCTTC.

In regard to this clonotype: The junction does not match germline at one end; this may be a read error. The CDR3 region is CSSRKISGRYEQYF. The CDR3 DNA is TGTTCCAGCAGGAAAATCTCGGGGCGCTACGAGCAGTACTTC. The chain combines TRBV7-9 with TRBJ2-7; the D call may be TRBD1 or TRBD2 (5 bases each). The germline CDR1 and CDR2 sequences are SEHNR and FQNEAQ (reference sequence). The CDR3 is made up of 14 amino acids. The variable domain in full, completed from reference TRBV7-9 and TRBJ2-7, reads DTGVSQNPRHKITKRGQNVTFRCDPISEHNRLYWYRQTLGQGPEFLTYFQNEAQLEKSRLLSDRFSAERPKGSFSTLEIQRTEQGDSAMYLCSSRKISGRYEQYFGPGTRLTVT.

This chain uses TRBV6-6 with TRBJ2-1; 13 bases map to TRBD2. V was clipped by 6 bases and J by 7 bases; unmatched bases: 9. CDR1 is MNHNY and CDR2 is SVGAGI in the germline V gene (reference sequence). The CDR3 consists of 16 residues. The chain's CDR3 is CASRPSKGLAGNEQFF. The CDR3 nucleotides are TGTGCCAGCAGACCGTCTAAGGGACTAGCGGGAAATGAGCAGTTCTTC.

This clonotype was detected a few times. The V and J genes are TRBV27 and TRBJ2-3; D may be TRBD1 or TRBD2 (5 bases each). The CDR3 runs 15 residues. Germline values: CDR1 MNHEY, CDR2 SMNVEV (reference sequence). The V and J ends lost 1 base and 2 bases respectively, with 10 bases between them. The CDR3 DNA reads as TGTGCCAGCAGTTTATGGGGGACCAACACAGATACGCAGTATTTT. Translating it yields CASSLWGTNTDTQYF.

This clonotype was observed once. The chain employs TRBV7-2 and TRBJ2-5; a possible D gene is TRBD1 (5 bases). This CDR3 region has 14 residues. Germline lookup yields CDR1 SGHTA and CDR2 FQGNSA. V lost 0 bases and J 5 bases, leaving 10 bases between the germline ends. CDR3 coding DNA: TGTGCCAGCAGCTTAGCCAGGGTGTCGGAGACCCAGTACTTC. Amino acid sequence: CASSLARVSETQYF.

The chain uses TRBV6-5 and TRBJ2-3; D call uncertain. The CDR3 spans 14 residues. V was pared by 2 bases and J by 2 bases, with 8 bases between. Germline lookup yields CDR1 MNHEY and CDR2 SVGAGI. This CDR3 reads CASSYRLNTDTQYF. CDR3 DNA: TGTGCCAGCAGTTACAGGCTAAACACAGATACGCAGTATTTT.

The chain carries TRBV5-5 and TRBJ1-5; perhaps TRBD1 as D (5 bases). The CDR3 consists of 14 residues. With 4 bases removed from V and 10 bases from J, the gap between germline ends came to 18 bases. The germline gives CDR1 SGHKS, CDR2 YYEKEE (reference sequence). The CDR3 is CASSVGTLRDPQHF. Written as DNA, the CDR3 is TGTGCCAGCAGCGTCGGGACCCTACGCGACCCCCAGCATTTT.

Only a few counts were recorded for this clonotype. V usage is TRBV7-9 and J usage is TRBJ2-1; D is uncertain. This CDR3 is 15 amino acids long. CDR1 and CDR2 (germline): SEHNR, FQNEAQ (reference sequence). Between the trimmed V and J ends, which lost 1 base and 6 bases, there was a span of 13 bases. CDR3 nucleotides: TGTGCCAGCAGCTTAGTTAATAGGCAGCTCAATGAGCAGTTCTTC. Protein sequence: CASSLVNRQLNEQFF.

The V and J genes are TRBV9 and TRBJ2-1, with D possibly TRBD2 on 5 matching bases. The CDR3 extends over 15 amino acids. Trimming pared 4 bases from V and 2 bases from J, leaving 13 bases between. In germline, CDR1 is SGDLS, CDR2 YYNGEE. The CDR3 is CASSPAGVAYNEQFF. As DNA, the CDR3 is TGTGCCAGCAGCCCGGCCGGGGTCGCCTACAATGAGCAGTTCTTC.

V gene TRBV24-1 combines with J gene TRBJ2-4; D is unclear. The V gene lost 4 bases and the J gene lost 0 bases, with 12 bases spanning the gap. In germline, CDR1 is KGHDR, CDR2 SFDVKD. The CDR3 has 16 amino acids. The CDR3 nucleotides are TGTGCCACCAGTGAACCTAGGAGACTAGCCAAAAACATTCAGTACTTC. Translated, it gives CATSEPRRLAKNIQYF.

For the CDR3, the DNA is TGTGCCAGCAGCGTAGAGGACTGGGACAGGGGAAGTCGAAAGGATGCGCAGTATTTT. This sequence encodes CASSVEDWDRGSRKDAQYF. This rearrangement joins TRBV9 to TRBJ2-3; 10 bases are a match to TRBD1. V lost 0 bases, J lost 10 bases, and 20 bases stayed unmatched. The CDR3 sequence is 19 residues long. CDR1 and CDR2 (germline): SGDLS, YYNGEE.

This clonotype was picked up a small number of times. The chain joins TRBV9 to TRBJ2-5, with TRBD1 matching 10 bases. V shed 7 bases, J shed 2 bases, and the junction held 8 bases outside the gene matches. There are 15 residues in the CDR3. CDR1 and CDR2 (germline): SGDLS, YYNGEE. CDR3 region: CASPRDRGDQETQYF. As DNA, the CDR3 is TGTGCCAGCCCCCGGGACAGGGGCGATCAAGAGACCCAGTACTTC.

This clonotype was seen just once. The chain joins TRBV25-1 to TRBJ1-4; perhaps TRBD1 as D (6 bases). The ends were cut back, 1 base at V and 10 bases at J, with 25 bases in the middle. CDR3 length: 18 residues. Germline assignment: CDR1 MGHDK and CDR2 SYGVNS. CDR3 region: CASSELKGRGSGVGKLFF. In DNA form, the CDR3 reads TGTGCCAGCAGTGAATTGAAGGGCAGGGGAAGCGGAGTTGGAAAACTGTTTTTT.

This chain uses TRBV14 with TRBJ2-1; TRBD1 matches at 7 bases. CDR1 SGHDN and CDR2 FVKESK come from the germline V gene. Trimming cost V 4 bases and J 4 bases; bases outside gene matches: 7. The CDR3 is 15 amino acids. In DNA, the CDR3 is TGTGCCAGCAGCCCCCAGACAGGGCGGTACAATGAGCAGTTCTTC. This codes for CASSPQTGRYNEQFF.